This T cell receptor (beta chain) is from a study of blood T cell repertoires in COVID-19. The overall study: Italy, Spain and the United States were the sources of the convalescent and acute COVID-19 samples.

How the authors handled the data: Reference gene primer amplification in the assay estimated nucleated cell counts. Clones were sequenced by immunoSEQ multiplex PCR, and TCRdb holds only the in-frame ones, with some missing. That table gives V, J and clone size, and the DNA gave D and trimming. The sample includes some 330,000 clones, around 86% of them seen just once. J was trimmed by 4 bases and V by 4 bases; bases with no gene match: 1. The germline V gene has CDR1 LNHDA and CDR2 SQIVND (reference sequence). There are 14 residues in the CDR3. The sequence was collected from a woman in her 50s who had recovered from COVID-19. The sample taken for sequencing was PBMCs or T cells enriched from blood (not recorded which). This chain links TRBV19 with TRBJ2-1; TRBD2 matches at 10 bases. CDR3 sequence: CASSKREGYNEQFF. The CDR3 nucleotides read TGTGCCAGTAGTAAGCGGGAGGGTTACAATGAGCAGTTCTTC.